Many counts were recorded for the clone carrying this T cell receptor (beta chain). Its antigen remains unidentified. The data are from a study of tumor and adjacent non-tumor tissue in lung cancer. Study background: Each sample yielded approximately 4.2 million productive TCRbeta reads on average. Findings and limits, study-wide: In normal lung, the top 100 clones were significantly more dominant than in tumor. TCR diversity was significantly greater in tumor than normal lung tissue.

The template was RNA from unsorted bulk tissue. The V gene lost 0 bases and the J gene lost 7 bases, with 14 bases spanning the gap. Germline V CDR1 and CDR2: SGHRS, YFSETQ. The CDR3 is made up of 14 amino acids. TCRbeta libraries were built with three rounds of nested PCR, modified from ARM-PCR. TCRdb itself ran the multiplex PCR reads through MiXCR, one entry per CDR3 protein. The table lists about 200,000 distinct CDR3 sequences, about two thirds of them singletons, with approximately 25% in the top ten. The source is a man aged 55 to 70 with non-small cell lung cancer. Sequencing input: lung tumor tissue. V and J are TRBV5-1 and TRBJ2-7, with D unresolved. The DNA of the CDR3 is TGCGCCAGCAGCTTGGGGGTCCCCTCTCGGGAGCAGTACTTC. Amino acid sequence: CASSLGVPSREQYF.